The next 13 T cell receptor beta chains were all read from a single sample in a study of blood T cell repertoires in COVID-19. Profiling relied on immunoSEQ multiplex PCR, and the TCRdb table lists in-frame clones only, not all of them. The data contain under 95,000 clones, roughly 85% of them singletons. Sequencing was done on a sample of peripheral blood. The receptors here all came from a man aged 45-65 years with COVID-19, enrolled during active disease.

The chain links TRBV2 to TRBJ1-5, with TRBD1 identical over 8 bases. V shed 7 bases and J 2 bases; nucleotides not matched to a gene: 4. This CDR3 is 14 amino acids long. The germline gives CDR1 SNHLY, CDR2 FYNNEI. CDR3 region: CASKQGGGNQPQHF. The CDR3 coding sequence is TGTGCCAGCAAACAGGGGGGGGGCAATCAGCCCCAGCATTTT.

DNA of the CDR3: TGTGCCAGCAGCTTGGGTGGTAGCGGGAGCATCAATGAGCAGTTCTTC. It codes for CASSLGGSGSINEQFF. The chain is built from TRBV5-4 and TRBJ2-1; 9 bases match TRBD2. CDR1 is SGHNT and CDR2 is YYREEE in the germline V gene (reference sequence). The CDR3 is made up of 16 amino acids. With 0 bases clipped from V and 6 bases from J, the junction kept 7 bases outside the gene matches.

This chain connects TRBV4-1 to TRBJ2-3; D is perhaps TRBD2 (6 bases). V lost 0 bases to trimming and J lost 3 bases, with 13 bases between them. There are 16 residues in the CDR3. CDR1 and CDR2 (germline): MGHRA, YSYEKL. The CDR3 coding sequence is TGCGCCAGCAGCCAAGAGGGCCCAGGGACTACAGATACGCAGTATTTT. Encoded protein: CASSQEGPGTTDTQYF.

J is TRBJ1-1 and V is TRBV30; 8 bases fit TRBD1. The CDR3 totals 15 residues. Trimming cost V 0 bases and J 11 bases; bases outside gene matches: 14. The V gene's germline CDR1 is GTSNPN and CDR2 SVGIG (reference sequence). This CDR3 is CAWSVEGTGSKTAFF. DNA for the CDR3: TGTGCCTGGAGTGTAGAGGGGACAGGAAGTAAGACGGCTTTCTTT. The full variable domain, with the rest looked up from reference TRBV30 and TRBJ1-1, is SQTIHQWPATLVQPVGSPLSLECTVEGTSNPNLYWYRQAAGRGLQLLFYSVGIGQISSEVPQNLSASRPQDRQFILSSKKLLLSDSGFYLCAWSVEGTGSKTAFFGQGTRLTVV.

V and J are TRBV5-1 and TRBJ2-3, with 12 bases lining up with TRBD2. V shed 4 bases, J shed 6 bases, and the junction held 6 bases outside the gene matches. The CDR3 has 15 amino acids. Germline V gene sequence: CDR1 SGHRS, CDR2 YFSETQ. This CDR3 reads CASSRLAGEADTQYF. DNA of the CDR3: TGCGCCAGCAGCCGACTAGCGGGAGAGGCGGATACGCAGTATTTT.

The chain has TRBV24-1 and TRBJ2-1; 11 bases match TRBD2. The CDR3 loop spans 17 amino acids. Germline trimming cut 5 bases from V and 3 bases from J; bases unmatched to any gene: 8. CDR1 is KGHDR and CDR2 is SFDVKD in the germline V gene. DNA for the CDR3: TGTGCCACCAGTGGCCCCGCCGGGACTAGCGGCTACAATGAGCAGTTCTTC. Translating gives CATSGPAGTSGYNEQFF.

This rearrangement joins TRBV7-8 to TRBJ2-5; the match to TRBD1 covers 9 bases. CDR1 is SGHVS and CDR2 is FQNEAQ in the germline V gene. The CDR3 runs 15 residues. The junction had 13 bases not matched to a gene; V was cut back by 5 bases and J by 9 bases. CDR3 loop: CASSRSRDRVFSQYF. The CDR3 bases are TGTGCCAGCAGCCGTTCCCGGGACAGGGTTTTTTCCCAGTACTTC.

The V call is TRBV9, the J call TRBJ2-7; maybe TRBD2 (6 bases). CDR1 is SGDLS and CDR2 is YYNGEE in the germline V gene. The CDR3 totals 10 residues. DNA of the CDR3: TGTGCGGAGCGGGTGTACGAGCAGTACTTC. Translated, it gives CAERVYEQYF.

This sequence joins TRBV30 and TRBJ2-5, with no clear D. The ends were cut back, 1 base at V and 2 bases at J, with 8 bases in the middle. The CDR3 loop spans 13 amino acids. The germline V gene has CDR1 GTSNPN and CDR2 SVGIG (reference sequence). CDR3 residues: CAWSGGFQETQYF. The CDR3 nucleotides read TGTGCCTGGAGTGGTGGCTTTCAAGAGACCCAGTACTTC.

V and J are TRBV5-5 and TRBJ1-3, with D hard to call. Germline CDR1 SGHKS, CDR2 YYEKEE (reference sequence). The CDR3 covers 15 residues. The V gene lost 3 bases and the J gene lost 0 bases, with 10 bases spanning the gap. The CDR3 bases are TGTGCCAGCAGCTCCCAAAGCTACTCTGGAAACACCATATATTTT. Protein: CASSSQSYSGNTIYF.

This clone was observed a few times. This rearrangement joins TRBV6-5 to TRBJ2-1; a possible D gene is TRBD1 (5 bases). The germline gives CDR1 MNHEY, CDR2 SVGAGI. The V end was cut by 6 bases, the J end by 7 bases, with 19 bases between. The CDR3 loop spans 15 amino acids. The CDR3 reads CASSPGGAGRNEQFF. In DNA, the CDR3 is TGTGCCAGCAGCCCGGGTGGGGCAGGAAGGAATGAGCAGTTCTTC.

V usage is TRBV14 and J usage is TRBJ1-2; D not certain. Deletions cut 0 bases from V and 14 bases from J, with 10 bases between. The germline V gene encodes CDR1 SGHDN and CDR2 FVKESK. This CDR3 region has 11 residues. Here the CDR3 reads CASSQDTRPTF. The CDR3 DNA reads as TGTGCCAGCAGCCAAGATACCAGGCCGACCTTC.

This clone appeared a few times. V gene TRBV4-1 combines with J gene TRBJ1-5; TRBD1 aligns across 7 bases. Germline lookup yields CDR1 MGHRA and CDR2 YSYEKL. The CDR3 spans 16 residues. J gave up 5 bases and V 0 bases, and 7 bases lay outside the gene matches. The CDR3 protein is CASSQEATGYDQPQHF. The DNA for the CDR3 is TGCGCCAGCAGCCAAGAAGCGACAGGGTACGATCAGCCCCAGCATTTT.